This T cell receptor (beta chain) is from a study of T-cell reconstitution after alpha-beta-depleted transplantation in children. Molecular barcoding with unique molecular identifiers was used for the TCRbeta library. In TCRdb, the PCR reads were re-called with MiXCR into one record per CDR3 protein. The data contain 80,000 to 100,000 distinct CDR3 sequences, 20% to 25% of them seen just once; the ten biggest clones take up around a fifth. V was pared by 2 bases and J by 0 bases, with 11 bases of the junction left unmatched. Germline V CDR1 and CDR2: SGHRS, YFSETQ. The CDR3 is made up of 18 amino acids.

The clonotype was recovered from a boy between 2 and 15 years old with acute lymphoblastic leukemia, due to receive a stem cell transplant. The chain recombines TRBV5-1 with TRBJ2-1, with TRBD2 matching over 7 bases. Specimen: PBMCs, collected before TCRalphabeta/CD19-depleted stem cell transplant. For the CDR3, the DNA is TGCGCCAGCAGCTTCGATTCTAGCGGAGGGCCCTCCTACAATGAGCAGTTCTTC. Its translation is CASSFDSSGGPSYNEQFF. The whole variable domain, remainder taken from reference TRBV5-1 and TRBJ2-1, is KAGVTQTPRYLIKTRGQQVTLSCSPISGHRSVSWYQQTPGQGLQFLFEYFSETQRNKGNFPGRFSGRQFSNSRSEMNVSTLELGDSALYLCASSFDSSGGPSYNEQFFGPGTRLTVL.